The 5 T cell receptor beta chains in this list originate from one sample, sequenced in a study of OX40 agonist ivuxolimab in advanced cancers. The method was immunoSEQ multiplex PCR; TCRdb's version includes in-frame clones alone and lacks a portion of them. This sample has 71,000 or so clones, with more than 75% found just once. The input for sequencing was CD4+ or CD8+ T cells sorted from blood, taken in a trial of the OX40 agonist ivuxolimab. Receptors originate from an adult with an advanced solid tumor such as melanoma, head and neck, liver or kidney cancer.

This chain uses TRBV4-2 with TRBJ1-2; D gene uncertain. Trimming removed 1 base at V and 3 bases at J, with 15 bases between. The CDR3 contains 16 residues. The germline CDR1 and CDR2 sequences are LGHNA and YNFKEQ. For the CDR3, the DNA is TGTGCCAGCAGCCAAGGTCCCCTACAGAGTTACTATGGCTACACCTTC. Translation: CASSQGPLQSYYGYTF.

This clone turned up a few times. J is TRBJ2-1 and V is TRBV5-1; TRBD2 is a possible D gene (7 bases). The V end lost 5 bases, the J end lost 5 bases, and 17 bases lay between the germline ends. The CDR3 covers 15 residues. Looked up from germline, CDR1 is SGHRS and CDR2 is YFSETQ. The CDR3: CASSSTPGGNNEQFF. Written as DNA, the CDR3 is TGCGCCAGCAGTTCAACGCCGGGGGGCAACAATGAGCAGTTCTTC.

There are a few counts of this clone. The chain recombines TRBV7-9 with TRBJ1-4; D call uncertain. V was pared by 4 bases and J by 8 bases, with 5 bases between. This CDR3 is built from 11 residues. Germline V gene data show CDR1 as SEHNR and CDR2 as FQNEAQ (reference sequence). DNA of the CDR3: TGTGCCAGCAGCTCGAGCGAAAAACTGTTTTTT. It is translated as CASSSSEKLFF.

The CDR3 sequence: CASSPFWAEAGELFF. DNA of the CDR3: TGTGCCAGCAGTCCCTTCTGGGCTGAAGCCGGGGAGCTGTTTTTT. The chain recombines TRBV2 with TRBJ2-2; D ambiguous. The germline V gene has CDR1 SNHLY and CDR2 FYNNEI. V shed 5 bases and J shed 6 bases, with 16 bases lying between them. The CDR3 sequence is 15 residues long.

The chain carries TRBV11-3 and TRBJ1-2, with D uncertain. Trimming took off 4 bases at V and 10 bases at J, with 16 bases between the two ends. This CDR3 region has 13 residues. CDR1 and CDR2 (germline): SGHNT, YENEEA. The chain's CDR3 is CASSSGREVDYTF. The CDR3 nucleotides are TGTGCCAGCAGCTCAGGACGGGAAGTGGACTACACCTTC.